This note documents a single TCR beta chain sequence. This sample stems from a study of cytotoxic CD8 clonotypes in ibrutinib-treated CLL. Assay: immunoSEQ multiplex PCR; the TCRdb copy retains only in-frame clones and omits some. The sample lists about 200,000 clones; more than 75% were seen once. Germline CDR1 MNHEY, CDR2 SVGAGI. Trimming at V came to 6 bases and at J to 8 bases, leaving 4 bases not matched to a gene. This CDR3 is 12 amino acids long. V usage is TRBV6-5 and J usage is TRBJ1-1; 9 bases line up with TRBD1. The source is a human donor with chronic lymphocytic leukemia. Sequences were derived from PBMCs, sampled after 12 months of ibrutinib treatment. CDR3 coding DNA: TGTGCCAGCAGACCAGGACAGGGGGAAGCTTTCTTT. Translated, it gives CASRPGQGEAFF.